The source of this TCR beta chain is a study of T cells after posttransplantation cyclophosphamide. The table came from immunoSEQ multiplex PCR; TCRdb's copy has only in-frame clones and leaves some out. This sample carries 40,000 to 55,000 clones, none of them present only once. On the day of bone marrow donation, the related graft donor provided peripheral blood. The sample holds many counts of this clone. Its specificity is unknown. V lost 5 bases to trimming and J lost 6 bases; unmatched junction nucleotides: 14. CDR1 and CDR2 from the germline V gene are MNHEY and SMNVEV (reference sequence). CDR3 length: 16 amino acids. Notes on the study in general: TRB clonality was highly associated with recipient CMV seropositivity and reactivation. Donor-recipient repertoire similarity was low at 1-2 months, rising over year one. TRB overlap between skin or GI tissue T cells and blood was limited.

The sequencing sample was made of PBMCs. The sequence derives from a man in his forties in good health, CMV-negative, and a related stem cell transplant donor. The chain is built from TRBV27 and TRBJ1-2; the match to TRBD1 covers 8 bases. CDR3 nucleotides: TGTGCCAGCAGTCCCATACCCCGATACAGGGGGAATGGCTACACCTTC. This sequence encodes CASSPIPRYRGNGYTF.